Below are 18 T cell receptor beta chains sequenced from a single sample in a study of OX40 agonist ivuxolimab in advanced cancers. TCRdb keeps only in-frame clones here, not all; method: immunoSEQ multiplex PCR. Counted here are approximately 80,000 clones, about 89% occurring once; the ten biggest clones make up 8.4%. This sample comprised CD4+ or CD8+ T cells sorted from blood, obtained in a trial of the OX40 agonist ivuxolimab. The receptors stem from an adult with an advanced solid tumor such as melanoma, head and neck, liver or kidney cancer.

In its sample, this clone was seen once. A read error may produce the germline difference seen at one junction end. The V and J genes are TRBV29-1 and TRBJ2-1; D gene ambiguous. Germline-derived CDR1 and CDR2 are SQVTM and ANQGSEA. The CDR3 contains 10 residues. CDR3 amino acids: CSVSSNEQFF. CDR3 in DNA: TGCAGCGTTTCCTCCAATGAGCAGTTCTTC.

The V and J genes are TRBV4-2 and TRBJ2-2, with 8 bases lining up with TRBD2. The CDR3 has 18 residues. J gave up 7 bases and V 0 bases, and 13 bases lay outside the gene matches. The germline V gene has CDR1 LGHNA and CDR2 YNFKEQ. The CDR3 DNA sequence: TGTGCCAGCAGCCAAGATCTCGTGACTAGCGAATCATTCGGGGAGCTGTTTTTT. It codes for CASSQDLVTSESFGELFF.

CDR3: CASSSGLAGVKYDNEQFF. Here the CDR3 DNA reads TGTGCCAGCAGCTCGGGACTAGCGGGAGTGAAGTATGACAATGAGCAGTTCTTC. The chain links TRBV7-8 to TRBJ2-1; 14 bases match TRBD2. V dropped 4 bases and J dropped 5; count of bases not matched to a gene: 10. The CDR3 spans 18 residues. Germline CDR1 and CDR2: SGHVS and FQNEAQ.

This chain connects TRBV6-6 to TRBJ1-2; perhaps TRBD1 as D (5 bases). This CDR3 has 16 amino acids. V was cut by 2 bases and J by 5 bases, with 18 bases left in between. Germline CDR1 reads MNHNY; CDR2 reads SVGAGI (reference sequence). The CDR3 bases are TGTGCCAGCAGTTACGAGCCGTCCGGGGCAATTTATGGCTACACCTTC. It translates to CASSYEPSGAIYGYTF.

The rearrangement joins TRBV7-6 to TRBJ2-1, with D perhaps matching TRBD1 (6 bases). Germline V lookup: CDR1 SGHVS, CDR2 FNYEAQ. V was pared by 5 bases and J by 3 bases, with 14 bases between. The CDR3 runs 15 residues. CDR3 in amino acids: CASSGRDTLYNEQFF. Here the CDR3 DNA reads TGTGCCAGCAGCGGCCGGGACACTCTCTACAATGAGCAGTTCTTC.

The gene calls are TRBV10-3 and TRBJ2-1; no reliable D call. The CDR3 length is 11 residues. V shed 7 bases and J shed 9 bases, with 10 bases lying between them. CDR1 ENHRY and CDR2 SYGVKD come from the germline V gene. CDR3 residues: CAITETGEQFF. CDR3 DNA sequence: TGTGCCATCACCGAGACGGGTGAGCAGTTCTTC.

This clone has a single count. One end of the junction does not line up with germline, which may come from a read error. V gene TRBV4-3 combines with J gene TRBJ1-1, with D tentatively TRBD1 (5 bases). Looked up from germline, CDR1 is LGHNA and CDR2 is YSLEER. The CDR3 consists of 15 residues. The CDR3 DNA follows: TGCGCCAGCAGACAAGGTTTTCAGGGTCAGACTGAAGCTTTCTTT. This codes for CASRQGFQGQTEAFF.

The CDR3 here is CASSQASEGVGNEQFF. CDR3 DNA sequence: TGTGCCAGCAGCCAAGCCAGTGAGGGAGTCGGGAATGAGCAGTTCTTC. J is TRBJ2-1 and V is TRBV4-2; possible D gene TRBD2, 5 bases. Germline CDR1 and CDR2: LGHNA and YNFKEQ. CDR3 length: 16 amino acids. V gave up 1 base and J gave up 7 bases, with 17 bases separating them.

The V gene is TRBV9, the J gene TRBJ2-1; 10 nucleotides match TRBD2. Per germline, CDR1 SGDLS and CDR2 YYNGEE. This CDR3 spans 15 amino acids. With 1 base clipped from V and 6 bases from J, the junction kept 4 bases outside the gene matches. As DNA, the CDR3 is TGTGCCAGCAGCGTAAGTAGCGGGAGGCCCAATGAGCAGTTCTTC. Its protein is CASSVSSGRPNEQFF.

This chain's CDR3 is CASSTAVTSTDTQYF. In DNA, the CDR3 is TGTGCCAGCAGTACGGCGGTGACTAGCACAGATACGCAGTATTTT. V and J are TRBV9 and TRBJ2-3; D unclear. From germline, CDR1 is SGDLS and CDR2 YYNGEE. The CDR3 has 15 amino acids. Trimming removed 5 bases at V and 0 bases at J, with 13 bases between. The whole variable domain, filled in from reference TRBV9 and TRBJ2-3, reads DSGVTQTPKHLITATGQRVTLRCSPRSGDLSVYWYQQSLDQGLQFLIQYYNGEERAKGNILERFSAQQFPDLHSELNLSSLELGDSALYFCASSTAVTSTDTQYFGPGTRLTVL.

This chain joins TRBV19 and TRBJ1-5, with D possibly TRBD1 on 5 matching bases. The V gene lost 1 base and the J gene lost 0 bases, with 10 bases spanning the gap. From germline, CDR1 is LNHDA and CDR2 SQIVND (reference sequence). CDR3 length equals 16 residues. In DNA, the CDR3 is TGTGCCAGTAGTATAGTCTGGGGCAGTAGCAATCAGCCCCAGCATTTT. Protein product: CASSIVWGSSNQPQHF. Looking up the rest from reference TRBV19 and TRBJ1-5 gives the full variable domain: DGGITQSPKYLFRKEGQNVTLSCEQNLNHDAMYWYRQDPGQGLRLIYYSQIVNDFQKGDIAEGYSVSREKKESFPLTVTSAQKNPTAFYLCASSIVWGSSNQPQHFGDGTRLSIL.

The chain carries TRBV27 and TRBJ1-1; no reliable D call. The V end lost 6 bases, the J end lost 0 bases, and 8 bases lay between the germline ends. The CDR3 loop spans 13 amino acids. The germline V gene has CDR1 MNHEY and CDR2 SMNVEV (reference sequence). The CDR3: CASRPILNTEAFF. CDR3 DNA sequence: TGTGCCAGCAGGCCGATTTTGAACACTGAAGCTTTCTTT.

V and J are TRBV4-1 and TRBJ1-2; D possibly corresponds to TRBD1 (6 bases). The V end lost 3 bases, the J end lost 4 bases, and 15 bases lay between the germline ends. Germline V gene sequence: CDR1 MGHRA, CDR2 YSYEKL. The CDR3 is 15 residues long. CDR3 DNA sequence: TGCGCCAGCAGCCAGGCGGGGGGGCGCGGCTATGGCTACACCTTC. Protein sequence: CASSQAGGRGYGYTF.

CDR3: CASSLGRVAGYEQYV. CDR3 bases: TGTGCCAGCAGTCTAGGGCGGGTAGCGGGCTACGAGCAGTACGTC. The rearrangement joins TRBV11-2 to TRBJ2-7, with 7 nucleotides matching TRBD2. Germline values: CDR1 SGHAT, CDR2 FQNNGV. This CDR3 comprises 15 residues. The trim removed 6 bases at V and 3 bases at J, leaving 11 bases unmatched.

V and J are TRBV6-6 and TRBJ2-1; 7 bases line up with TRBD2. Germline V gene lookup returns CDR1 MNHNY and CDR2 SVGAGI (reference sequence). The length of the CDR3 is 15 residues. V was pared by 2 bases and J by 3 bases, with 4 bases of the junction left unmatched. Here the CDR3 DNA reads TGTGCCAGCAGTTACCGGGAGCGGGACTACAATGAGCAGTTCTTC. This encodes CASSYRERDYNEQFF.

Here the CDR3 reads CASSIYLNSNQPQHF. For the CDR3, the DNA is TGTGCCAGTAGTATCTACCTAAATAGCAATCAGCCCCAGCATTTT. V usage is TRBV19 and J usage is TRBJ1-5; no clear D gene. The V and J ends lost 3 bases and 0 bases respectively, with 9 bases between them. This CDR3 spans 15 amino acids. Looked up from germline, CDR1 is LNHDA and CDR2 is SQIVND (reference sequence).

This chain links TRBV6-5 with TRBJ1-1; D perhaps matches TRBD1 (5 bases). Trimming stripped 4 bases from V and 9 bases from J, with 9 bases between. CDR1 is MNHEY and CDR2 is SVGAGI in the germline V gene. CDR3 size: 11 residues. The CDR3 loop reads CASSSGSQAFF. The CDR3 bases are TGTGCCAGCAGTTCAGGGTCGCAAGCTTTCTTT.

The V call is TRBV15, the J call TRBJ1-2; D might be TRBD1 (6 bases). The CDR3 totals 15 residues. V lost 3 bases and J lost 4, with 15 bases in between. Germline CDR1 is LNHNV and CDR2 is YYDKDF (reference sequence). CDR3 residues: CATSRPTGMGYGYTF. CDR3 nucleotides: TGTGCCACCAGCAGGCCCACAGGGATGGGCTATGGCTACACCTTC.